The T cell receptor (beta chain) under discussion was sequenced for a study of T cell responses to AZD1222 COVID-19 vaccine. In the study overall: Pooled samples include second doses given at about 4 or 12 weeks. Findings and caveats of the study: There were repertoire samples only from the period after the peak T cell response. Unmutated variant regions reportedly attract nearly half of all spike-specific TCRs. Vaccination with two AZD1222 doses was followed by a rise in Spike-specific TCR breadth and depth.

CDR1 SGHRS and CDR2 YFSETQ come from the germline V gene. This CDR3 contains 13 residues. Deletions cut 5 bases from V and 5 bases from J, with 11 bases between. Libraries were prepared by immunoSEQ multiplex PCR; TCRdb keeps only in-frame clonotypes and omits some of them. There are 120,000 or so clones in the sample; 92% occur only once, and 1.1% lies in the top ten. Regarding this clone: Its specificity is unknown.

The receptor was derived from an adult in good health. The V and J genes are TRBV5-1 and TRBJ1-5; D is unclear. The sample consisted of peripheral blood, taken on day 0 of AZD1222 vaccination. CDR3 nucleotides: TGCGCCAGCAGGGAAGACGGTGATCAGCCCCAGCATTTT. This translates into CASREDGDQPQHF.